This T cell receptor beta chain was recovered during a study of T cells after yellow fever vaccination. Whole-study results and caveats: Booster sampling recovered most clones from primary vaccination (roughly 97% CD4, around 88% CD8).

V was shortened by 5 bases and J by 1 base, with 11 bases between the two germline ends. The CDR3 extends over 14 amino acids. Germline lookup yields CDR1 KGHSH and CDR2 LQKENI. In the case of this clonotype: What it binds is unknown.

TCRdb called the 5' RACE reads again in MiXCR, with one record for every CDR3 protein. The data hold about 500,000 distinct CDR3 sequences, with about a sixth observed a single time. This TCR was sampled from a man between 18 and 35 years old who received the YFV17D yellow fever vaccine. Material: PBMCs, obtained 5 days after the first yellow fever vaccination. The V and J genes are TRBV18 and TRBJ1-1; D is possibly TRBD1 (5 bases). DNA of the CDR3: TGTGCCAGCTCATATGGGGCCCGGAACACTGAAGCTTTCTTT. The encoded protein is CASSYGARNTEAFF.